The T cell receptor (beta chain) under discussion was sequenced for a study of T-cell reconstitution after alpha-beta-depleted transplantation in children. There are a few counts of this clonotype. The V end lost 3 bases, the J end lost 0 bases, and 8 bases lay between the germline ends. There are 14 residues in the CDR3. Preparing the TCRbeta library involved the use of unique molecular identifiers. MiXCR, applied by TCRdb to the PCR reads, yields one record per CDR3 protein. The table lists some 550,000 distinct CDR3 sequences, around 17% of them singletons. The receptor's source is a human donor who donated a stem cell graft to a child with acute lymphoblastic leukemia. J is TRBJ1-1 and V is TRBV12-3 or TRBV12-4; D gene ambiguous. Sequences were derived from PBMCs from the stem cell graft donor, sampled from the stem cell graft. CDR3 loop: CASSFTEVNTEAFF. Here the CDR3 DNA reads TGTGCCAGCAGTTTTACAGAAGTGAACACTGAAGCTTTCTTT.